This T cell receptor beta chain was found in a study of blood T cell repertoires in COVID-19. Study background: Italy, Spain and the United States were the sources of the convalescent and acute COVID-19 samples. The cDNA or gDNA used as material had been derived from T cells, B-cell-depleted T cells, or PBMCs.

There are 16 residues in the CDR3. The V and J ends lost 1 base and 2 bases respectively, with 12 bases between them. Germline lookup yields CDR1 SGHVS and CDR2 FNYEAQ. There are a few counts of this clone. Seattle enrolled patients during active infection and tracked them longitudinally. Source study methods: From reference gene primer amplification, estimates of nucleated cell counts were derived. Repertoires were generated with immunoSEQ multiplex PCR, while TCRdb's copy carries only in-frame clones and drops some. From that table come the V and J calls and clone size; the DNA was used to work out D and trimming. The sample lists under 110,000 clones, about three quarters seen once, with 6.2% in the top ten.

The sequenced material came from peripheral blood. The receptor was derived from an elderly man with COVID-19, enrolled during active disease. The chain links TRBV7-6 to TRBJ1-5, with D tentatively TRBD1 (5 bases). The CDR3 DNA is TGTGCCAGCAGCTTAGGGGGGGATCGGCGCAATCAGCCCCAGCATTTT. Protein: CASSLGGDRRNQPQHF.